This TCR beta chain was identified during a study of cytomegalovirus exposure and HLA in healthy donors. This clone was picked up a small number of times. Per germline, CDR1 SQVTM and CDR2 ANQGSEA. V gave up 5 bases and J gave up 5 bases, with 9 bases separating them. The CDR3 is 11 amino acids. The PCR had 60 Vbeta and 13 Jbeta primers. In the source study's methods: Approximately 11 million of some 80 million unique TCR beta chains were shared, per a later count. TCRdb's copy holds only in-frame clones and misses some; the assay was immunoSEQ multiplex PCR. The V and J calls and clone size are taken from that table; D and trimming were inferred from the DNA. The sample shows about 160,000 clones, approximately 78% of them seen only once.

Sequences were obtained from PBMCs. The chain couples TRBV29-1 to TRBJ1-1; D call uncertain. This sequence was found in a male donor in good health and CMV-seropositive. The CDR3 sequence is CSVSRTTEAFF. The CDR3 DNA follows: TGCAGCGTTTCAAGAACAACTGAAGCTTTCTTT.